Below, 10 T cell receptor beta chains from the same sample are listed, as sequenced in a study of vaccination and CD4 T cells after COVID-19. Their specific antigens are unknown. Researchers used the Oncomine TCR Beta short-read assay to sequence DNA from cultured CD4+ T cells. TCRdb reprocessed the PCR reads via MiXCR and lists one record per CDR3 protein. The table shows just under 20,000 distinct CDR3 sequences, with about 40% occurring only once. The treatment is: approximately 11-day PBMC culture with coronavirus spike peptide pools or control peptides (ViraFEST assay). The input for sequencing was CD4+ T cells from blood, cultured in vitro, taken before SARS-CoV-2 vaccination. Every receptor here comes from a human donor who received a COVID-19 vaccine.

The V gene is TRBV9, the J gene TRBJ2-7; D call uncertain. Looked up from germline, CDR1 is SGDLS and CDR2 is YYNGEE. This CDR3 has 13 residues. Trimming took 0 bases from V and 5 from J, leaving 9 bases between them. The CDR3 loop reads CASSVALDNEQYF. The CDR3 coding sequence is TGTGCCAGCAGCGTAGCCCTTGACAACGAGCAGTACTTC.

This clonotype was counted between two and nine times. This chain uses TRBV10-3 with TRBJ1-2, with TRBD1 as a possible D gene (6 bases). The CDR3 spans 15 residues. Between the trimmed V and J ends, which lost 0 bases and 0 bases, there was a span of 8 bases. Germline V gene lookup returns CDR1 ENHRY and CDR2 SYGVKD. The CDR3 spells CAISESGAANYGYTF. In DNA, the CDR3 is TGTGCCATCAGTGAGTCGGGGGCAGCTAACTATGGCTACACCTTC.

The CDR3 DNA sequence: TGTGCCTGGAGTCCAGGGCAAACGGATCAGCCCCAGCATTTT. As protein: CAWSPGQTDQPQHF. The rearrangement links TRBV30 to TRBJ1-5, with D possibly being TRBD1 (5 bases). V was shortened by 2 bases and J by 5 bases, with 13 bases between the two germline ends. The CDR3 is 14 residues long. Germline V CDR1 and CDR2: GTSNPN, SVGIG (reference sequence).

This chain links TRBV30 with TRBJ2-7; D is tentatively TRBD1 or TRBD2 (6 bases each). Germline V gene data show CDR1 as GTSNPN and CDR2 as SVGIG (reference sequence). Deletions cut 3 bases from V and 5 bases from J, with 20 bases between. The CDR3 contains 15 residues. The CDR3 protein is CAWRLKGGSTHEQYF. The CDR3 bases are TGTGCCTGGAGGCTTAAGGGGGGCTCGACGCACGAGCAGTACTTC.

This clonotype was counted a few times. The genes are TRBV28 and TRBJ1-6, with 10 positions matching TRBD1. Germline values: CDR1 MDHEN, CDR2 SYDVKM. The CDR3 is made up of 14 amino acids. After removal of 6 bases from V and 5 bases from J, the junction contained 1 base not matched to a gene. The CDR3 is CASRTGGDNSPLHF. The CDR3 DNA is TGTGCCAGCAGGACAGGGGGCGATAATTCACCCCTCCACTTT. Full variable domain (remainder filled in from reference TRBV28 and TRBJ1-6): DVKVTQSSRYLVKRTGEKVFLECVQDMDHENMFWYRQDPGLGLRLIYFSYDVKMKEKGDIPEGYSVSREKKERFSLILESASTNQTSMYLCASRTGGDNSPLHFGNGTRLTVT.

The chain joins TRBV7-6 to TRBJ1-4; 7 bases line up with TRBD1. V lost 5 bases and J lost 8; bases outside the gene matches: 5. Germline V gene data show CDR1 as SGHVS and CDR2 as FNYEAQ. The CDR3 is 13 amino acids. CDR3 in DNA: TGTGCCAGCAGCCCCTTACAGGGGGAAAAACTGTTTTTT. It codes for CASSPLQGEKLFF.

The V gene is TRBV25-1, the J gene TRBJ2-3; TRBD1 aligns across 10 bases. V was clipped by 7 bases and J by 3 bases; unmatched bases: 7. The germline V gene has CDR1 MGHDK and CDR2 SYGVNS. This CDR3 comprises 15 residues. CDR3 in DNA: TGTGCCAGCAATACGGGACAGGGGCCAACAGATACGCAGTATTTT. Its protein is CASNTGQGPTDTQYF. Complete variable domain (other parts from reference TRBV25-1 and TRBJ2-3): EADIYQTPRYLVIGTGKKITLECSQTMGHDKMYWYQQDPGMELHLIHYSYGVNSTEKGDLSSESTVSRIRTEHFPLTLESARPSHTSQYLCASNTGQGPTDTQYFGPGTRLTVL.

The CDR3 nucleotides are TGTGCCAGCAGTTACTCGTCGGGCCAGGGTTCGGAAAAACTGTTTTTT. Amino acids: CASSYSSGQGSEKLFF. V usage is TRBV6-5 and J usage is TRBJ1-4, with D tentatively TRBD1 (5 bases). The germline V gene encodes CDR1 MNHEY and CDR2 SVGAGI. Trimming took 0 bases from V and 8 from J, leaving 16 bases between them. This CDR3 has 16 residues.

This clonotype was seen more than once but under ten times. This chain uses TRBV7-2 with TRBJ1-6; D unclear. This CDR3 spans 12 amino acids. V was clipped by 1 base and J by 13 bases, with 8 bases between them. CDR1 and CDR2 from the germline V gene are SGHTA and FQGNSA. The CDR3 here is CASSLDERPLHF. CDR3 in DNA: TGTGCCAGCAGCTTAGACGAGAGGCCCCTCCACTTT.

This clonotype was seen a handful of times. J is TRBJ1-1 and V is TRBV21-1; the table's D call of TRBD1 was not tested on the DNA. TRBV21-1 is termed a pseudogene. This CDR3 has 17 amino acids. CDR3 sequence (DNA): TGTGCCAGCAGCAGACCAGCAGGGTCTCGGCTGAACACTGAAGCTTTCTTT. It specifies CASSRPAGSRLNTEAFF.